Following are 22 T cell receptor beta chains from one sample sequenced in a study of blood T cell repertoires in COVID-19. Generated by immunoSEQ multiplex PCR, the TCRdb table keeps only in-frame clones and is missing some. Counted here are 250,000 to 350,000 clones, roughly 90% occurring once; the ten biggest clones make up 11%. Sequenced sample: peripheral blood. These receptors all stem from a woman aged 30 to 39 with COVID-19, enrolled during active disease.

This clone was recorded once. The rearrangement joins TRBV6-2 or TRBV6-3 to TRBJ1-1, with 7 bases fitting TRBD1. The CDR3 totals 17 residues. CDR1 and CDR2 from the germline V gene are MNHEY and SVGEGT. With V trimmed by 5 bases and J by 1 base, 13 bases remained unmatched. This CDR3 is CASSKYRDRSSNTEAFF. CDR3 DNA sequence: TGTGCCAGCAGTAAGTACCGGGACAGATCATCGAACACTGAAGCTTTCTTT.

DNA of the CDR3: TGTGCCACCAGTGGGGGGTCTAGCGGGAGTTGGGAGCAGTTCTTC. Its protein is CATSGGSSGSWEQFF. V gene TRBV15 combines with J gene TRBJ2-1; the match to TRBD2 covers 10 bases. From germline, CDR1 is LNHNV and CDR2 YYDKDF (reference sequence). The CDR3 consists of 15 residues. V was clipped by 6 bases and J by 10 bases; unmatched bases: 12.

This clone came up a few times. The rearrangement links TRBV6-5 to TRBJ1-2, with D perhaps matching TRBD1 (6 bases). Per germline, CDR1 MNHEY and CDR2 SVGAGI. The CDR3 contains 15 residues. V was shortened by 6 bases and J by 3 bases, with 17 bases between the two germline ends. This CDR3 reads CASRRGAEPYYGYTF. The CDR3 DNA sequence: TGTGCCAGCAGACGGGGGGCGGAACCTTACTATGGCTACACCTTC.

The chain combines TRBV29-1 with TRBJ2-7, with 7 bases that match TRBD1. Germline-derived CDR1 and CDR2 are SQVTM and ANQGSEA. The junction had 7 bases not matched to a gene; V was cut back by 0 bases and J by 5 bases. The CDR3 runs to 14 residues. CDR3 sequence reads: CSVEEENRGHEQYF. The DNA for the CDR3 is TGCAGCGTTGAAGAGGAGAACAGGGGACACGAGCAGTACTTC.

The chain carries TRBV30 and TRBJ1-1; 9 bases line up with TRBD1. J gave up 1 base and V 3 bases, and 6 bases lay outside the gene matches. CDR1 is GTSNPN and CDR2 is SVGIG in the germline V gene (reference sequence). This CDR3 is 15 amino acids long. The CDR3 sequence: CAWSDGTGPNTEAFF. The CDR3 DNA reads as TGTGCCTGGAGCGACGGGACAGGGCCGAACACTGAAGCTTTCTTT.

The chain combines TRBV19 with TRBJ1-6; 7 positions agree with TRBD1. The CDR3 covers 15 residues. With 9 bases clipped from V and 0 bases from J, the junction kept 5 bases outside the gene matches. CDR1 and CDR2 (germline): LNHDA, SQIVND (reference sequence). This CDR3 reads CASKTGSSYNSPLHF. In DNA form, the CDR3 reads TGTGCCAGCAAGACAGGGAGCTCCTATAATTCACCCCTCCACTTT.

The gene calls are TRBV12-3 or TRBV12-4 and TRBJ1-5, with D perhaps matching TRBD1 (5 bases). The V end was cut by 4 bases, the J end by 7 bases, with 11 bases between. The CDR3 spans 13 residues. CDR3 sequence: CASSWQGRQPQHF. In DNA, the CDR3 is TGTGCCAGCAGTTGGCAGGGAAGGCAGCCCCAGCATTTT.

This clone was observed a single time. This chain uses TRBV6-6 with TRBJ1-6; TRBD1 is a possible D gene (5 bases). From germline, CDR1 is MNHNY and CDR2 SVGAGI (reference sequence). Trimming cost V 0 bases and J 8 bases, with 11 bases left between them. This CDR3 is 15 amino acids long. In DNA form, the CDR3 reads TGTGCCAGCAGTTACTCAGGGGTTCTTGATTCACCCCTCCACTTT. It codes for CASSYSGVLDSPLHF.

This chain uses TRBV6-4 with TRBJ2-2; TRBD2 is a possible D gene (6 bases). This CDR3 spans 16 amino acids. V gave up 6 bases and J gave up 2 bases, with 16 bases separating them. In germline, CDR1 is MRHNA, CDR2 SNTAGT. CDR3 nucleotide sequence: TGTGCCAGCAGCGAGGGAGGTAGCGAAAACACCGGGGAGCTGTTTTTT. It yields the protein CASSEGGSENTGELFF.

This rearrangement joins TRBV2 to TRBJ2-3; 13 bases match TRBD2. The ends lost 4 bases at V and 7 bases at J; junction bases unmatched: 11. The CDR3 length is 17 residues. Germline V CDR1 and CDR2: SNHLY, FYNNEI. Written as DNA, the CDR3 is TGTGCCAGCAGTGGAGTCGGGACTAGCGGGGCCGATTATACGCAGTATTTT. This encodes CASSGVGTSGADYTQYF. The whole variable domain, remainder taken from reference TRBV2 and TRBJ2-3, is EPEVTQTPSHQVTQMGQEVILRCVPISNHLYFYWYRQILGQKVEFLVSFYNNEISEKSEIFDDQFSVERPDGSNFTLKIRSTKLEDSAMYFCASSGVGTSGADYTQYFGPGTRLTVL.

CDR3 in DNA: TGTGCCAGCAGTTTTCAGGGGTTGAATGAAAAACTGTTTTTT. Protein: CASSFQGLNEKLFF. The rearrangement links TRBV28 to TRBJ1-4, with D possibly being TRBD1 (6 bases). Germline loops: CDR1 MDHEN, CDR2 SYDVKM. CDR3 length: 14 residues. The V end was cut by 3 bases, the J end by 5 bases, with 10 bases between.

This sequence joins TRBV28 and TRBJ2-7; 10 nucleotides match TRBD2. V gave up 4 bases and J gave up 6 bases; unmatched junction bases: 9. The CDR3 has 15 residues. Germline loops: CDR1 MDHEN, CDR2 SYDVKM. The CDR3 is CASSSVAGGRGEQYF. The CDR3 bases are TGTGCCAGCAGTTCAGTAGCGGGAGGTAGGGGCGAGCAGTACTTC.

The chain combines TRBV5-5 with TRBJ1-1; 12 bases align to TRBD1. CDR1 and CDR2 (germline): SGHKS, YYEKEE (reference sequence). The CDR3 spans 14 residues. J gave up 11 bases and V 4 bases, and 9 bases lay outside the gene matches. CDR3 bases: TGTGCCAGCAGCCCGGGGACAGGGGGCACCTGGGCTTTCTTT. Translation gives CASSPGTGGTWAFF.

J is TRBJ2-3 and V is TRBV9; TRBD1 agrees at 7 bases. The CDR3 runs to 16 residues. Trimming cost V 3 bases and J 2 bases; bases outside gene matches: 9. CDR1 is SGDLS, CDR2 YYNGEE, per germline. CDR3 in DNA: TGTGCCAGCAGCGACACCGGGACAGTGCCCACAGATACGCAGTATTTT. Its protein product is CASSDTGTVPTDTQYF. Supplemented by reference TRBV9 and TRBJ2-3, the full variable domain reads DSGVTQTPKHLITATGQRVTLRCSPRSGDLSVYWYQQSLDQGLQFLIQYYNGEERAKGNILERFSAQQFPDLHSELNLSSLELGDSALYFCASSDTGTVPTDTQYFGPGTRLTVL.

The chain links TRBV18 to TRBJ2-2, with unresolved D. Between the trimmed V and J ends, which lost 3 bases and 1 base, there was a span of 3 bases. Germline V lookup: CDR1 KGHSH, CDR2 LQKENI. The CDR3 loop spans 13 amino acids. CDR3 loop: CASSPRNTGELFF. CDR3 nucleotide sequence: TGTGCCAGCTCACCCAGGAACACCGGGGAGCTGTTTTTT.

J is TRBJ1-5 and V is TRBV12-3 or TRBV12-4; 7 bases fit TRBD1. V lost 6 bases to trimming and J lost 4 bases; unmatched junction nucleotides: 3. This CDR3 comprises 13 residues. This chain's CDR3 is CASRGQTNQPQHF. CDR3 bases: TGTGCCAGCAGGGGACAGACAAATCAGCCCCAGCATTTT.

Notes on this clone: Germline and junction disagree at one end, which may indicate a read error. V is TRBV3-1 (or the pseudogene TRBV3-2) and J is TRBJ2-5, with 8 bases lining up with TRBD2. CDR1 is LGHDT and CDR2 is YNNKEL in the germline V gene (reference sequence). This CDR3 is 13 amino acids long. As DNA, the CDR3 is TGTGCCAGCAGTCAAGCGGGAGAGAAGACCCAGTACTTC. It is translated as CASSQAGEKTQYF.

The chain has TRBV7-9 and TRBJ2-7, with 8 bases aligning to TRBD1. The V gene's germline CDR1 is SEHNR and CDR2 FQNEAQ (reference sequence). V trimming: 5 bases; J trimming: 5 bases; junction bases outside the gene matches: 8. The CDR3 is 14 residues long. The CDR3 region has the DNA TGTGCCAGCAGCAGTCCGGGACAGGCGAACGAGCAGTACTTC. As protein: CASSSPGQANEQYF.

A single count supports this clone. Its ends do not fully match the called genes, so a read error is possible. The chain combines TRBV24-1 with TRBJ1-2; maybe TRBD1 (6 bases). The germline CDR1 and CDR2 sequences are KGHDR and SFDVKD. This CDR3 has 14 amino acids. In nucleotides, the CDR3 is TGTGCCACCAGTGACCCTGGACAGAGCTATCGCTACACCTTC. The encoded protein is CATSDPGQSYRYTF.

The table lists this clone with a count of one. J is TRBJ2-6 and V is TRBV19, with TRBD1 matching 7 bases. V shed 5 bases and J 4 bases; nucleotides not matched to a gene: 8. The CDR3 has 16 residues. CDR1 is LNHDA and CDR2 is SQIVND in the germline V gene (reference sequence). CDR3 region: CASSPTGPGGANVLTF. The CDR3 DNA reads as TGTGCCAGTAGTCCGACAGGGCCGGGGGGGGCCAACGTCCTGACTTTC.

This sequence joins TRBV10-3 and TRBJ2-7, with D possibly TRBD1 on 5 matching bases. Germline assignment: CDR1 ENHRY and CDR2 SYGVKD. The V gene lost 0 bases and the J gene lost 7 bases, with 13 bases spanning the gap. The CDR3 has 14 amino acids. The CDR3, as DNA: TGTGCCATCAGTGAGTCCCAGGGCCTCCGGGAGCAGTACTTC. Protein sequence: CAISESQGLREQYF.

This clone has just one count. At the DNA level, this CDR3 is encoded by other sequences in the same sample as well. This sequence joins TRBV9 and TRBJ2-5, with no clear D. The ends were cut back, 2 bases at V and 2 bases at J, with 7 bases in the middle. From germline, CDR1 is SGDLS and CDR2 YYNGEE. This CDR3 has 13 amino acids. DNA for the CDR3: TGTGCCAGCAGCGTTACAGCACAAGAGACCCAGTACTTC. Its translation: CASSVTAQETQYF.